This T cell receptor (beta chain) was sequenced in a study of cytomegalovirus exposure and HLA in healthy donors. Points from the study as a whole: Highly shared variants forming one cluster were likely a sequencing artifact.

In regard to this clone: Its cognate antigen is unknown.

13 Jbeta primers and 60 Vbeta primers were used for the PCR. The data were produced by immunoSEQ multiplex PCR, yet TCRdb's version contains in-frame clones alone and is incomplete. The data hold some 180,000 clones, with 78% observed a single time. Trimming removed 2 bases from V and 5 bases from J, with 13 bases in between. The V gene's germline CDR1 is WSHSY and CDR2 SAAADI. The CDR3 is 14 amino acids. The genes are TRBV10-2 and TRBJ2-7, with a weak D call TRBD2 (5 bases). This TCR derives from a female donor in good health and CMV-seronegative. Sequencing was performed on PBMCs. CDR3 loop: CASSEEGAVDEQYF. Here the CDR3 DNA reads TGCGCCAGCAGTGAGGAGGGAGCGGTTGACGAGCAGTACTTC.